This T cell receptor beta chain came from a study of blood T cell repertoires in COVID-19. Study context: COVID-19 samples collected from the United States, Italy and Spain covered acute and convalescent phases. Sample material is recorded as cDNA or gDNA derived from T cells, B-cell-depleted T cells, or PBMCs.

Authors' methods: Nucleated cell counts were estimated from reference gene primer amplification. Here immunoSEQ multiplex PCR was the method, and the copy in TCRdb shows in-frame clones only, minus some. For V, J and clone size, that table is used; D and trimming come from the DNA. The table shows about 160,000 clones, with more than 60% occurring only once. Deletions cut 3 bases from V and 2 bases from J, with 10 bases between. Germline loops: CDR1 LGHDT, CDR2 YNNKEL (reference sequence). The CDR3 consists of 14 residues. Sequenced material: peripheral blood. The origin of this receptor is a man in his fifties or sixties with acute or convalescent COVID-19. J is TRBJ1-2 and V is TRBV3-1 (or the pseudogene TRBV3-2); D is unresolved. The DNA for the CDR3 is TGTGCCAGCAGCCAGTCCAACGGGAACTATGGCTACACCTTC. This translates into CASSQSNGNYGYTF.